This is a list of T cell receptor beta chains from one sample in a study of cytomegalovirus exposure and HLA in healthy donors. Assay used: immunoSEQ multiplex PCR; TCRdb lists only in-frame clones, some missing. The sample contains over 95,000 clones, roughly 80% of which appear only once. The sequencing input was PBMCs. The receptor set was obtained from a female donor in good health and CMV-seronegative. CDR3s include the opening cysteine and the closing phenylalanine or tryptophan. Fields, in order: CDR3 DNA, CDR3 protein, CDR3 length, V gene, D gene, J gene, clone size. The D gene is left open where the match is weak. Part of the rows lack a size; the others show once, few, many or a class for expanded clones.

CDR3 DNA: TGTGCCAGCAGCCCAAGGGACAGGGACTACGAGCAGTACTTC; CDR3 protein: CASSPRDRDYEQYF; CDR3 length: 14; V gene: TRBV7-9; D gene: TRBD1; J gene: TRBJ2-7; clone size: NA
CDR3 DNA: TGTGCCAGCAGCCAAGACAGGGCTAAGGAGCAGTACTTC; CDR3 protein: CASSQDRAKEQYF; CDR3 length: 13; V gene: TRBV14; D gene: NA; J gene: TRBJ2-7; clone size: NA
CDR3 DNA: TGTGCCAGTAGGGGACAGGGGCATCCTAACGCTGAAGCTTTCTTT; CDR3 protein: CASRGQGHPNAEAFF; CDR3 length: 15; V gene: TRBV19; D gene: TRBD1; J gene: TRBJ1-1; clone size: NA
CDR3 DNA: TGTGCCAGCAGTTCGGACAGGGGGTCCTACAATGAGCAGTTCTTC; CDR3 protein: CASSSDRGSYNEQFF; CDR3 length: 15; V gene: TRBV27; D gene: TRBD1; J gene: TRBJ2-1; clone size: NA
CDR3 DNA: TGTGCCAGCAGCTTACGGCCAGGGGTGTATCAGCAGGGCTCACCCCTCCACTTT; CDR3 protein: CASSLRPGVYQQGSPLHF; CDR3 length: 18; V gene: TRBV5-8; D gene: NA; J gene: TRBJ1-6; clone size: NA
CDR3 DNA: TGTGCCAGCAGCCCGGACAGAGGCTATGGCTACACCTTC; CDR3 protein: CASSPDRGYGYTF; CDR3 length: 13; V gene: TRBV6-6; D gene: NA; J gene: TRBJ1-2; clone size: NA
CDR3 DNA: TGTGCCAGTACTATAAGCTCCTATAATTCACCCCTCCACTTT; CDR3 protein: CASTISSYNSPLHF; CDR3 length: 14; V gene: TRBV6-5; D gene: NA; J gene: TRBJ1-6; clone size: NA
CDR3 DNA: TGTGCCAGCAGCGTAGATAGCGGGGGACCCTTCAATGAGCAGTTCTTC; CDR3 protein: CASSVDSGGPFNEQFF; CDR3 length: 16; V gene: TRBV9; D gene: TRBD2; J gene: TRBJ2-1; clone size: NA
CDR3 DNA: TGTGCCATCAGGAGACAGAGTGGGGGGATGGATGAGCAGTTCTTC; CDR3 protein: CAIRRQSGGMDEQFF; CDR3 length: 15; V gene: TRBV10-3; D gene: NA; J gene: TRBJ2-1; clone size: NA
CDR3 DNA: TGTGCCAGCAGCCCTACTTCGACAGTCTATGGCTACACCTTC; CDR3 protein: CASSPTSTVYGYTF; CDR3 length: 14; V gene: TRBV7-9; D gene: NA; J gene: TRBJ1-2; clone size: NA
CDR3 DNA: TGTGCCAGCAGCCCGCGACAGGGTGGCACCGGGGAGCTGTTTTTT; CDR3 protein: CASSPRQGGTGELFF; CDR3 length: 15; V gene: TRBV9; D gene: TRBD1; J gene: TRBJ2-2; clone size: NA
CDR3 DNA: TGTGCCAGCAGCTTCGGGGGGCTGAACACCATATATTTT; CDR3 protein: CASSFGGLNTIYF; CDR3 length: 13; V gene: TRBV7-8; D gene: NA; J gene: TRBJ1-3; clone size: NA
CDR3 DNA: TGTGCCAGCAGTGAAGCGCTTTCGGTCCCATATGGCTACACCTTC; CDR3 protein: CASSEALSVPYGYTF; CDR3 length: 15; V gene: TRBV6-1; D gene: NA; J gene: TRBJ1-2; clone size: NA
CDR3 DNA: TGTGCCAGCAGCGCATATACAGGGGTTAGGAACACTGAAGCTTTCTTT; CDR3 protein: CASSAYTGVRNTEAFF; CDR3 length: 16; V gene: TRBV9; D gene: TRBD1; J gene: TRBJ1-1; clone size: NA
CDR3 DNA: TGTGCCAGCTCACCAGTTCCCCCCACTAGCGGGGGCACAGATACGCAGTATTTT; CDR3 protein: CASSPVPPTSGGTDTQYF; CDR3 length: 18; V gene: TRBV18; D gene: TRBD2; J gene: TRBJ2-3; clone size: NA
CDR3 DNA: TGTGCCAGCAGCGACAGGGGAGGACACTACGAGCAGTACTTC; CDR3 protein: CASSDRGGHYEQYF; CDR3 length: 14; V gene: TRBV5-4; D gene: TRBD1; J gene: TRBJ2-7; clone size: NA
CDR3 DNA: TGTGCCAGCAGTGGCGACAGGCGTTTCGGCTACACCTTC; CDR3 protein: CASSGDRRFGYTF; CDR3 length: 13; V gene: TRBV2; D gene: NA; J gene: TRBJ1-2; clone size: NA
CDR3 DNA: TGCGCCAGCAGCCAAACGGGACAGAGCTACAATGAGCAGTTCTTC; CDR3 protein: CASSQTGQSYNEQFF; CDR3 length: 15; V gene: TRBV4-1; D gene: TRBD1; J gene: TRBJ2-1; clone size: NA
CDR3 DNA: TGCGCCAGCAGCCTCGTAGATTCCAGGGGGCTGTCCTATAATTCACCCCTCCACTTT; CDR3 protein: CASSLVDSRGLSYNSPLHF; CDR3 length: 19; V gene: TRBV4-1; D gene: TRBD1; J gene: TRBJ1-6; clone size: NA
CDR3 DNA: TGTGCCAGCGGCAGGAGGGAGGTTGGCACAGATACGCAGTATTTT; CDR3 protein: CASGRREVGTDTQYF; CDR3 length: 15; V gene: TRBV9; D gene: NA; J gene: TRBJ2-3; clone size: NA
CDR3 DNA: TGTGCCAGCAGCGTATTTCCGGCGGGGGGGCCGGGGAATGAGCAGTTCTTC; CDR3 protein: CASSVFPAGGPGNEQFF; CDR3 length: 17; V gene: TRBV9; D gene: TRBD2; J gene: TRBJ2-1; clone size: NA
CDR3 DNA: TGTGCCAGTAGTCCTCGGACTAGCGGGGGATACAATGAGCAGTTCTTC; CDR3 protein: CASSPRTSGGYNEQFF; CDR3 length: 16; V gene: TRBV19; D gene: TRBD2; J gene: TRBJ2-1; clone size: NA
CDR3 DNA: TGTGCCAGCAGCTTAGGGACAACCGACGGCTACACCTTC; CDR3 protein: CASSLGTTDGYTF; CDR3 length: 13; V gene: TRBV7-9; D gene: NA; J gene: TRBJ1-2; clone size: NA
CDR3 DNA: TGTGCCGGAAGACAGGGGTGTGGTGAAAAACTGTTTTTT; CDR3 protein: CAGRQGCGEKLFF; CDR3 length: 13; V gene: TRBV6-5; D gene: TRBD1; J gene: TRBJ1-4; clone size: few
CDR3 DNA: TGTGCCAGCAGCATCAAAGGACAGAACACTGAAGCTTTCTTT; CDR3 protein: CASSIKGQNTEAFF; CDR3 length: 14; V gene: TRBV5-8; D gene: NA; J gene: TRBJ1-1; clone size: few
CDR3 DNA: TGTGCCAGCAGTGCCGGGGGGGACCTATTCTATGGCTACACCTTC; CDR3 protein: CASSAGGDLFYGYTF; CDR3 length: 15; V gene: TRBV6-5; D gene: NA; J gene: TRBJ1-2; clone size: NA
CDR3 DNA: TGTGCCTGGAGTGATGGCGGGGGTCTTAAGCGCTACACCTTC; CDR3 protein: CAWSDGGGLKRYTF; CDR3 length: 14; V gene: TRBV30; D gene: NA; J gene: TRBJ1-2; clone size: NA
CDR3 DNA: TGTGCCAGCTCACCACCGTCGGCGGGTTACAGCTCTGGAAACACCATATATTTT; CDR3 protein: CASSPPSAGYSSGNTIYF; CDR3 length: 18; V gene: TRBV18; D gene: NA; J gene: TRBJ1-3; clone size: NA
CDR3 DNA: TGTGCCTGGAGTGTACGGGGTAGCGCTACCTCTCCTAACTATGGCTACGCCTTC; CDR3 protein: CAWSVRGSATSPNYGYAF; CDR3 length: 18; V gene: TRBV30; D gene: NA; J gene: TRBJ1-2; clone size: once
CDR3 DNA: TGCGCCAGCAGTGAGGGACTAGCGGGGGTCCAACACACAGATACGCAGTATTTT; CDR3 protein: CASSEGLAGVQHTDTQYF; CDR3 length: 18; V gene: TRBV10-1; D gene: TRBD2; J gene: TRBJ2-3; clone size: few
CDR3 DNA: TGTGCCAGCAGCTTGGATACGGGAAGCACCTTC; CDR3 protein: CASSLDTGSTF; CDR3 length: 11; V gene: TRBV5-5; D gene: NA; J gene: TRBJ1-2; clone size: few
CDR3 DNA: TGTGCCAGCAGTTCCAGGGGGGAAGCTTTCTTT; CDR3 protein: CASSSRGEAFF; CDR3 length: 11; V gene: TRBV27; D gene: TRBD1; J gene: TRBJ1-1; clone size: NA
CDR3 DNA: TGCAGCGTCCGACAGGGGATGAACACTGAAGCTTTCTTT; CDR3 protein: CSVRQGMNTEAFF; CDR3 length: 13; V gene: TRBV29-1; D gene: TRBD1; J gene: TRBJ1-1; clone size: NA
CDR3 DNA: TGTGCCAGCAGCCTGGGCTACGAGCAGTACTTC; CDR3 protein: CASSLGYEQYF; CDR3 length: 11; V gene: TRBV5-4; D gene: NA; J gene: TRBJ2-7; clone size: NA
CDR3 DNA: TGTGCCAGTAGCCTCGTTGGGGGGTCGCAGTACTTC; CDR3 protein: CASSLVGGSQYF; CDR3 length: 12; V gene: TRBV19; D gene: NA; J gene: TRBJ2-7; clone size: NA
CDR3 DNA: TGTGCCAGCAGCGCCTCACAAACCGGGGAGCTGTTTTTT; CDR3 protein: CASSASQTGELFF; CDR3 length: 13; V gene: TRBV7-2; D gene: NA; J gene: TRBJ2-2; clone size: NA
CDR3 DNA: TGCGCCAGCAGCGCGACTAGCGGGGGGGCCAAGACCCAGTACTTC; CDR3 protein: CASSATSGGAKTQYF; CDR3 length: 15; V gene: TRBV10-2; D gene: TRBD2; J gene: TRBJ2-5; clone size: few
CDR3 DNA: TGTGCCAGCAGTCCGATAACAGGGCTCCGAAATCAGCCCCAGCATTTT; CDR3 protein: CASSPITGLRNQPQHF; CDR3 length: 16; V gene: TRBV27; D gene: NA; J gene: TRBJ1-5; clone size: NA
CDR3 DNA: TGTGCCAGTAGTATCGGTCTCTCCTACAATGAGCAGTTCTTC; CDR3 protein: CASSIGLSYNEQFF; CDR3 length: 14; V gene: TRBV19; D gene: NA; J gene: TRBJ2-1; clone size: NA
CDR3 DNA: TGTGCCAGCAGCCCCGGACAGGGAAGGAACACTGAAGCTTTCTTT; CDR3 protein: CASSPGQGRNTEAFF; CDR3 length: 15; V gene: TRBV7-9; D gene: TRBD1; J gene: TRBJ1-1; clone size: NA
CDR3 DNA: TGCGCCAGCAGAAAGACAGGGGACGAAGCTTTCTTT; CDR3 protein: CASRKTGDEAFF; CDR3 length: 12; V gene: TRBV5-1; D gene: TRBD1; J gene: TRBJ1-1; clone size: NA
CDR3 DNA: TGTGCCTGGAGTGCGGCGGTGAACACAGATACGCAGTATTTT; CDR3 protein: CAWSAAVNTDTQYF; CDR3 length: 14; V gene: TRBV30; D gene: NA; J gene: TRBJ2-3; clone size: NA
CDR3 DNA: TGTGCCAGCAGCGTAGCTACGGGACAGTACAATGAGCAGTTCTTC; CDR3 protein: CASSVATGQYNEQFF; CDR3 length: 15; V gene: TRBV9; D gene: TRBD1; J gene: TRBJ2-1; clone size: NA
CDR3 DNA: TGCAGCGCTGGCCCTGGGACAGTAATGACCCAGTACTTC; CDR3 protein: CSAGPGTVMTQYF; CDR3 length: 13; V gene: TRBV29-1; D gene: TRBD1; J gene: TRBJ2-5; clone size: NA
CDR3 DNA: TGTGCCAGCAGTTCCCAGGGATACGAGCAGTACTTC; CDR3 protein: CASSSQGYEQYF; CDR3 length: 12; V gene: TRBV27; D gene: NA; J gene: TRBJ2-7; clone size: NA
CDR3 DNA: TGTGCCAGCAGTCGTCCGGGTTCACCCCTCCACTTT; CDR3 protein: CASSRPGSPLHF; CDR3 length: 12; V gene: TRBV6-5; D gene: NA; J gene: TRBJ1-6; clone size: once
CDR3 DNA: TGTGCCAGCAGGTCCGTTTCTGGAAACACCATATATTTT; CDR3 protein: CASRSVSGNTIYF; CDR3 length: 13; V gene: TRBV6-1; D gene: NA; J gene: TRBJ1-3; clone size: NA
CDR3 DNA: TGTGCCAGTAGTATAGCTGCGTCGAAGGGGGCTAATGAGCAGTACTTC; CDR3 protein: CASSIAASKGANEQYF; CDR3 length: 16; V gene: TRBV19; D gene: TRBD1; J gene: TRBJ2-7; clone size: NA
CDR3 DNA: TGCGCCAGCAGCTTACGCAGGGAGGTAGGGACCCAGTACTTC; CDR3 protein: CASSLRREVGTQYF; CDR3 length: 14; V gene: TRBV5-1; D gene: NA; J gene: TRBJ2-5; clone size: few
CDR3 DNA: TGTGCCAGTAGTACCCCGGGCCAGGGTGTGAACGAGCAGTACTTC; CDR3 protein: CASSTPGQGVNEQYF; CDR3 length: 15; V gene: TRBV19; D gene: NA; J gene: TRBJ2-7; clone size: few
CDR3 DNA: TGTGCCAGCAGCTTAGCTAGCGGGGGGGCCGCATCAGATACGCAGTATTTT; CDR3 protein: CASSLASGGAASDTQYF; CDR3 length: 17; V gene: TRBV7-2; D gene: TRBD2; J gene: TRBJ2-3; clone size: NA
CDR3 DNA: TGTGCCAGCAGCCCCAGGGCGGCCTACGAGCAGTACTTC; CDR3 protein: CASSPRAAYEQYF; CDR3 length: 13; V gene: TRBV7-9; D gene: NA; J gene: TRBJ2-7; clone size: NA
CDR3 DNA: TGTGCCAGCAGCTCGGAGGGTGAAGCTTTCTTT; CDR3 protein: CASSSEGEAFF; CDR3 length: 11; V gene: TRBV7-9; D gene: NA; J gene: TRBJ1-1; clone size: NA
CDR3 DNA: TGTGCCTGGAGTTCAGACAGGGTAACCGAGCAGTACTTC; CDR3 protein: CAWSSDRVTEQYF; CDR3 length: 13; V gene: TRBV30; D gene: TRBD1; J gene: TRBJ2-7; clone size: NA
CDR3 DNA: TGTGCCAGCAGTCAGAGACAGTCCTACGAGCAGTACTTC; CDR3 protein: CASSQRQSYEQYF; CDR3 length: 13; V gene: TRBV2; D gene: NA; J gene: TRBJ2-7; clone size: NA